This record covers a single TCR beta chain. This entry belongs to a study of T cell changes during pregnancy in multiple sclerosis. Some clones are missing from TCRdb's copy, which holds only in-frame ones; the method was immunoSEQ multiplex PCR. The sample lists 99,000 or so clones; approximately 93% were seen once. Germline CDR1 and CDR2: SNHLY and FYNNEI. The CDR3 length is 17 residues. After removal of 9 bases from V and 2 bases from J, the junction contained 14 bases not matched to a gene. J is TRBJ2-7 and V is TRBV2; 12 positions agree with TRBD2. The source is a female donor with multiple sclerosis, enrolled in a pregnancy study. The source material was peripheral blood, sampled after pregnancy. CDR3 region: CASKNGRTSGTPYEQYF. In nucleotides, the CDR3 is TGTGCCAGTAAAAATGGAAGGACTAGCGGGACACCCTACGAGCAGTACTTC.